The present T cell receptor (beta chain) was sequenced within a study of cytomegalovirus exposure and HLA in healthy donors. As for the study in general: A data release that came early held approximately 85 million unique TCRs from HLA-typed donors. Study-wide findings and caveats: Highly shared variants forming one cluster were likely a sequencing artifact. As a later analysis revealed, the rate of TCR association differed by HLA locus, with DRB1 most and HLA-C fewest. There were about 160 TCR beta chains listed as cytomegalovirus-associated.

The CDR3 spans 16 residues. With V trimmed by 4 bases and J by 2 bases, 6 bases remained unmatched. Germline CDR1 SGHNT, CDR2 YYREEE (reference sequence). On this clone itself: No antigen is known for it.

Primers included in the PCR were 60 Vbeta and 13 Jbeta primers. Data came from immunoSEQ multiplex PCR; TCRdb stores just in-frame clones and leaves some out. The sample contains over 100,000 clones, around 77% of which appear only once. The receptor's source is a male donor in good health and CMV-seropositive. Sequencing was carried out using PBMCs. This sequence joins TRBV5-4 and TRBJ2-2; the match to TRBD1 covers 9 bases. The CDR3 bases are TGTGCCAGCAGCCAAACAGGGGGCTTAAACACCGGGGAGCTGTTTTTT. Its translation is CASSQTGGLNTGELFF.